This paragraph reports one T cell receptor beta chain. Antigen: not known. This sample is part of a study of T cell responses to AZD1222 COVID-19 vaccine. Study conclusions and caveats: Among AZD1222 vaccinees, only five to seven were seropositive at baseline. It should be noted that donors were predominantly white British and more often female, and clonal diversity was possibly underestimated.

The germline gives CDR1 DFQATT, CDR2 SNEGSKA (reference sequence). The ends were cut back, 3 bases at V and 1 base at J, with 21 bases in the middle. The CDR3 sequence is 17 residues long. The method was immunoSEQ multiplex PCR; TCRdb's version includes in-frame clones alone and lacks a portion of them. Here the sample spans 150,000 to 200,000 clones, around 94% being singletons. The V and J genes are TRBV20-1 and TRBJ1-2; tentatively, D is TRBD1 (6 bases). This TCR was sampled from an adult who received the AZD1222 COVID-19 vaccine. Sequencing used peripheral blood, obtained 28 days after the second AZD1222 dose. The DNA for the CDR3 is TGCAGTGCTAGTAGGCGGGCTGCTAGGACAGTTAACTATGGCTACACCTTC. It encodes CSASRRAARTVNYGYTF.